The clone carrying this TCR beta chain was found many times. The target antigen is unknown. The entry originates in a study of neurological immune-mediated disorders. General observations from the study: Multiple sclerosis patients had less TCR clonal expansion than even healthy controls, unlike HTLV-1-associated myelopathy.

By 5'RACE with 10-nucleotide random UMIs, the cDNA was made. TCRdb fed the 5' RACE reads into MiXCR, producing one record per CDR3 protein. The sample includes about 71,000 distinct CDR3 sequences, roughly a tenth of them seen just once. As to time point: longitudinal time-point 1 (baseline). The unsorted libraries had their origin in 2 million PBMCs stored at -80 C. Germline-derived CDR1 and CDR2 are MNHEY and SMNVEV (reference sequence). Losses at the gene ends were 3 bases for V and 2 bases for J; bases not matched to a gene: 5. This CDR3 has 15 amino acids. This TCR was recovered from a man aged 25 to 45 in good health. Sequencing used PBMCs. The rearrangement links TRBV27 to TRBJ2-7, with TRBD2 matching 9 bases. As DNA, the CDR3 is TGTGCCAGCAGTTTGCGGGGGGGCCCTCCCTACGAGCAGTACTTC. Residues: CASSLRGGPPYEQYF.